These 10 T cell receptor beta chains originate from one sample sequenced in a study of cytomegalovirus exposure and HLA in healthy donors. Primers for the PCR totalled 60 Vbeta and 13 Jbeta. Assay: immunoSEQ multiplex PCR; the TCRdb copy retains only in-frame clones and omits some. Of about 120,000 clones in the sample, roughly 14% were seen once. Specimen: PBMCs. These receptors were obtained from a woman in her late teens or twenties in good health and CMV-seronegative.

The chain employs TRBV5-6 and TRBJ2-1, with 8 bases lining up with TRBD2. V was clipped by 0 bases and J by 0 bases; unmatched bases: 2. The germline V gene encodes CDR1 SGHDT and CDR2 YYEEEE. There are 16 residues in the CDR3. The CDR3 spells CASSLASGGSYNEQFF. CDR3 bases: TGTGCCAGCAGCTTGGCCAGCGGGGGCTCCTACAATGAGCAGTTCTTC.

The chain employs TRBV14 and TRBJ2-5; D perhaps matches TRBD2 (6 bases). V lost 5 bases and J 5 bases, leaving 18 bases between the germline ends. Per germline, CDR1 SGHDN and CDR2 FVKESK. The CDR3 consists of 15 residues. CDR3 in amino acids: CASSLSGPLQETQYF. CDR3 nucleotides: TGTGCCAGCAGCTTAAGCGGGCCCCTCCAGGAGACCCAGTACTTC.

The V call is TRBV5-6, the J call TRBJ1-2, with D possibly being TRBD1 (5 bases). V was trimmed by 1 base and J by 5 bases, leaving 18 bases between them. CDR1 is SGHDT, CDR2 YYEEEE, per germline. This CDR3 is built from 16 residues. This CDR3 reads CASSLLSGNGGYGYTF. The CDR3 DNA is TGTGCCAGCAGCTTGTTGAGTGGGAACGGGGGGTATGGCTACACCTTC. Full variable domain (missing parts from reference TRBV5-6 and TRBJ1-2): DAGVTQSPTHLIKTRGQQVTLRCSPKSGHDTVSWYQQALGQGPQFIFQYYEEEERQRGNFPDRFSGHQFPNYSSELNVNALLLGDSALYLCASSLLSGNGGYGYTFGSGTRLTVV.

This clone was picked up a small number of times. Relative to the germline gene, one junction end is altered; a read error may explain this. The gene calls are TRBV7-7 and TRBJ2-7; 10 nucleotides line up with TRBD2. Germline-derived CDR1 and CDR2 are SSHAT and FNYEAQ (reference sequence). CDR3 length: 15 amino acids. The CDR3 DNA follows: TGTGCTAGCAGCTTCTCTAGCGGGAGCTCCTACGAGCAGTACTTC. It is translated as CASSFSSGSSYEQYF.

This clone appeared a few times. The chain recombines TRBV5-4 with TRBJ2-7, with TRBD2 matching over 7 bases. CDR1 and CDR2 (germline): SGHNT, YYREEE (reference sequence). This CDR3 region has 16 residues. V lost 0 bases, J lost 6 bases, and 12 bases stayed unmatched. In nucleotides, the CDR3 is TGTGCCAGCAGCTTGGGTAACTCCGGGACTAAAGTCGAGCAGTACTTC. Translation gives CASSLGNSGTKVEQYF.

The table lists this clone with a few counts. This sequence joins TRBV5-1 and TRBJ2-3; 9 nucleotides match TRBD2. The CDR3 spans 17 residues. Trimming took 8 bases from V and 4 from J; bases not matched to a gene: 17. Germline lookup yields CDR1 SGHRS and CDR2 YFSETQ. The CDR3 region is CASRLAPTSGHADTQYF. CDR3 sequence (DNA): TGCGCCAGTCGACTGGCTCCTACTAGCGGGCATGCAGATACGCAGTATTTT.

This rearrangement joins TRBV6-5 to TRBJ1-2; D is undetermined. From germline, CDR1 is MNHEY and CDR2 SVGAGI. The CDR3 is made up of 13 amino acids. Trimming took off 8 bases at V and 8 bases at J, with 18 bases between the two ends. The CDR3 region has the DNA TGTGCCAGCCGTACTGGCCGGGATTTGGGCTACACCTTC. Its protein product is CASRTGRDLGYTF.

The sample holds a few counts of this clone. This CDR3 is CASSRNFWTTANNEQFF. Here the CDR3 DNA reads TGTGCCAGCAGCCGAAATTTTTGGACTACGGCCAACAATGAGCAGTTCTTC. The chain joins TRBV14 to TRBJ2-1; D may be TRBD2 (6 bases). The germline V gene has CDR1 SGHDN and CDR2 FVKESK. Between the trimmed V and J ends, which lost 4 bases and 5 bases, there was a span of 21 bases. CDR3 length equals 17 residues.

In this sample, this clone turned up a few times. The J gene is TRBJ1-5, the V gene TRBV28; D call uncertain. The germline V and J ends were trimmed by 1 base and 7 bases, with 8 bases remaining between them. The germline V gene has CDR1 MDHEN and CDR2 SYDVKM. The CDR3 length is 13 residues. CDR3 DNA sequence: TGTGCCAGCAGTTTATCGGGAGTACAGCCCCAGCATTTT. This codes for CASSLSGVQPQHF.

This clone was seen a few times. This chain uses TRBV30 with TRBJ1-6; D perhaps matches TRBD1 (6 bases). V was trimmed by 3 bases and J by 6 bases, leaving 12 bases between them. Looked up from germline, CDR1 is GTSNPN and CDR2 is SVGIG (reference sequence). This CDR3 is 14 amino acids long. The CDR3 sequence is CAWRAGQSNSPLHF. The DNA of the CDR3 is TGTGCCTGGAGGGCAGGACAGTCTAATTCACCCCTCCACTTT.